This TCR beta chain derives from a study of Graves' ophthalmopathy and Graves' hyperthyroidism. In germline, CDR1 is MDHEN, CDR2 SYDVKM. Trimming removed 7 bases from V and 3 bases from J, with 10 bases in between. The CDR3 extends over 12 amino acids. The sequenced template was RNA, covering the TCR beta CDR3 region. HTBI primers primed a first-round RT-PCR, and a second-round multiplex PCR followed. From the multiplex PCR reads, TCRdb called clonotypes with MiXCR, one entry per CDR3 protein. The sample lists around 1,000,000 distinct CDR3 sequences, about 35% seen once, with approximately 12% in the top ten. This clonotype has just a few counts.

The source is an adult man with Graves' hyperthyroidism. V is TRBV28 and J is TRBJ2-7; the D is unclear. Sequencing was done on a sample of peripheral blood or thyroid tissue (not recorded which). CDR3 sequence (DNA): TGTGCCAGCAAAGGAGTATACTACGAGCAGTACTTC. Its translation: CASKGVYYEQYF.